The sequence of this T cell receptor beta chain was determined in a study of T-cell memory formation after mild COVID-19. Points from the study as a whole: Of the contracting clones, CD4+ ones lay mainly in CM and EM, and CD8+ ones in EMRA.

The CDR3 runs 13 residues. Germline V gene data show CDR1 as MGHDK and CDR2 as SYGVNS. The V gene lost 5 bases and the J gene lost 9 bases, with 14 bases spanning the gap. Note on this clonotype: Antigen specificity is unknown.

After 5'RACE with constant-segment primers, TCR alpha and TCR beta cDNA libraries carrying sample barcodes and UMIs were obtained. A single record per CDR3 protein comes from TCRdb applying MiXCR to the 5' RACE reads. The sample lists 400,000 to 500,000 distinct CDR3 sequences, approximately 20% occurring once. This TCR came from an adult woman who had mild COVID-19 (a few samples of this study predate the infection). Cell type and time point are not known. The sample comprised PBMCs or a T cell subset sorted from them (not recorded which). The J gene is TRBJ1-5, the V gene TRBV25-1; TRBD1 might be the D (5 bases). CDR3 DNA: TGTGCCAGCAGTTCTACAGGTCGGGGGCCCCAGCATTTT. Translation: CASSSTGRGPQHF.